The rows below give T cell receptor beta chains drawn from one sample of a study of T cells in localized non-small cell lung cancer. Clones were read by immunoSEQ multiplex PCR, and TCRdb kept only the in-frame ones, dropping some. The sample has 70,000 to 80,000 clones, 88% seen once. The sequencing here drew on peripheral blood, taken before any cancer treatment. Receptor source: a woman aged 35 to 75 with stage I squamous cell lung carcinoma. Each CDR3 is given with its conserved first and last residue. The D gene is left open where the match is weak. Where a row states a size, it is once, few, many or the class of an expanded clone; other rows omit it.

TRBV6-1,TRBJ2-7,-,-,CASSDSREEQYF,TGTGCCAGCAGTGACTCACGGGAGGAGCAGTACTTC
TRBV19,TRBJ1-3,-,-,CASCRDLGSGNTIYF,TGTGCCTCTTGCCGGGACTTAGGCTCTGGAAACACCATATATTTT
TRBV9,TRBJ2-7,-,TRBD2,CASSGPVGGAYEQYF,TGTGCCAGCAGCGGGCCTGTCGGGGGGGCCTACGAGCAGTACTTC
TRBV5-1,TRBJ2-3,-,-,CASSKGLGRNTQYF,TGCGCCAGCAGCAAAGGCCTTGGGCGGAATACGCAGTATTTT
TRBV9,TRBJ1-1,once,-,CASSVLANTEAFF,TGTGCCAGCAGCGTATTGGCGAACACTGAAGCTTTCTTT
TRBV7-8,TRBJ1-1,once,-,CASSLAPDTEAFF,TGTGCCAGCAGCTTAGCGCCAGACACTGAAGCTTTCTTT
TRBV6-6,TRBJ2-1,-,-,CASSYQGQERFF,TGTGCCAGCAGTTACCAGGGGCAGGAGCGGTTCTTC
TRBV7-3,TRBJ1-1,-,-,CASSSGQRVKGTEAFF,TGTGCCAGCAGCTCAGGACAGCGGGTTAAGGGCACTGAAGCTTTCTTT
TRBV5-6,TRBJ1-2,-,-,CASSLVVGVPTDGYTF,TGTGCCAGCAGCCTAGTCGTGGGGGTCCCGACGGATGGCTACACCTTC
TRBV6-1,TRBJ2-3,-,TRBD1,CASSEWTGRSTDTQYF,TGTGCCAGCAGTGAATGGACAGGACGCTCCACAGATACGCAGTATTTT
TRBV6-6,TRBJ1-5,-,-,CASSSRREPNQPQHF,TGTGCCAGCAGTTCCCGAAGGGAACCCAATCAGCCCCAGCATTTT
TRBV6-5,TRBJ2-7,-,-,CASSHRTATYF,TGTGCCAGCAGCCACCGGACAGCTACCTACTTC
TRBV5-5,TRBJ1-6,few,TRBD1,CASSSDHRQGNPYNSPLHF,TGTGCCAGCAGCTCGGACCACCGACAGGGGAACCCCTATAATTCACCCCTCCACTTT
TRBV30,TRBJ1-3,-,-,CAWSNGGRNTIYF,TGTGCCTGGAGTAACGGGGGAAGAAACACCATATATTTT
TRBV18,TRBJ2-1,-,-,CASSRVFASYNEQFF,TGTGCCAGCTCACGGGTATTTGCTTCCTACAATGAGCAGTTCTTC
TRBV30,TRBJ1-1,-,TRBD1,CAWRPGQLFYTEAFF,TGTGCCTGGAGACCGGGACAGTTGTTTTACACTGAAGCTTTCTTT
TRBV27,TRBJ2-7,-,TRBD2,CASSSRQRGVYEQYF,TGTGCCAGCAGTTCTCGTCAGCGGGGGGTTTACGAGCAGTACTTC
TRBV7-2,TRBJ1-1,-,-,CASSLVSGTAFF,TGTGCCAGCAGCCTGGTGTCAGGGACAGCTTTCTTT
TRBV5-1,TRBJ1-2,once,-,CASSLSTGYGYTF,TGCGCCAGCAGCTTGAGTACAGGGTATGGCTACACCTTC
TRBV18,TRBJ1-1,-,TRBD1,CASSPGQGNTEAFF,TGTGCCAGCTCACCCGGACAGGGGAACACTGAAGCTTTCTTT
TRBV4-1,TRBJ2-1,-,TRBD2,CASSQQRGAGNEQFF,TGCGCCAGCAGCCAACAGCGGGGGGCCGGGAATGAGCAGTTCTTC
TRBV2,TRBJ1-6,-,-,CASKRDYNSPLHF,TGTGCCAGCAAGCGGGACTATAATTCACCCCTCCACTTT
TRBV7-6,TRBJ1-5,once,TRBD1,CASSPGDRGNQPQHF,TGTGCCAGCAGCCCGGGGGACAGGGGGAATCAGCCCCAGCATTTT
TRBV9,TRBJ2-1,-,TRBD1,CASSAVVGQGEGNEQFF,TGTGCCAGCAGCGCCGTTGTTGGACAGGGGGAGGGGAATGAGCAGTTCTTC
TRBV5-1,TRBJ2-7,-,-,CASSLGIRDYEQYF,TGCGCCAGCAGCTTGGGTATTAGAGACTACGAGCAGTACTTC
TRBV4-1,TRBJ2-1,-,-,CASSERARDEQFF,TGCGCCAGCAGTGAAAGAGCGAGGGATGAGCAGTTCTTC
TRBV2,TRBJ1-6,-,TRBD1,CASVGQGALNSPLHF,TGTGCCAGCGTGGGACAGGGGGCCTTAAATTCACCCCTCCACTTT
TRBV6-1,TRBJ1-1,-,TRBD1,CASRVGQGYTEAFF,TGTGCCAGCAGGGTGGGACAGGGTTACACTGAAGCTTTCTTT
TRBV2,TRBJ2-2,-,TRBD2,CASTRTSQNTGELFF,TGTGCCAGCACTCGGACTAGCCAGAACACCGGGGAGCTGTTTTTT
TRBV6-5,TRBJ1-2,many,TRBD1,CASSRTGEGYTF,TGTGCCAGCAGTCGGACAGGGGAAGGCTACACCTTC
TRBV6-6,TRBJ1-1,-,-,CASRQTLNTEAFF,TGTGCCAGCAGACAGACTTTGAACACTGAAGCTTTCTTT
TRBV7-9,TRBJ2-3,-,-,CASSPLATDTQYF,TGTGCCAGCAGCCCCCTAGCAACAGATACGCAGTATTTT
TRBV18,TRBJ2-1,-,-,CASSGVDFSYNEQFF,TGTGCCAGCTCCGGGGTAGATTTCTCCTACAATGAGCAGTTCTTC
TRBV7-8,TRBJ2-5,-,-,CASSLVLAGTETQYF,TGTGCCAGCAGCTTAGTGTTGGCAGGGACGGAGACCCAGTACTTC
TRBV29-1,TRBJ2-6,-,-,CSVSMTASGANVLTF,TGCAGCGTTTCCATGACCGCCTCTGGGGCCAACGTCCTGACTTTC
TRBV4-2,TRBJ1-4,few,-,CASSQDRANEKLFF,TGTGCCAGCAGCCAAGACAGGGCTAATGAAAAACTGTTTTTT
TRBV12-5,TRBJ2-7,-,-,CASGSSGRPYEQYF,TGTGCTAGTGGTAGCTCCGGGAGACCCTACGAGCAGTACTTC
TRBV7-9,TRBJ2-7,-,-,CASRTAGTYEQYF,TGTGCCAGCAGAACCGCAGGGACCTACGAGCAGTACTTC
TRBV11-3,TRBJ2-7,-,-,CASSSRGHRSSYEQYF,TGTGCCAGCAGCTCACGGGGGCATCGTAGCTCCTACGAGCAGTACTTC
TRBV6-5,TRBJ1-1,-,-,CASSYPGNTEAFF,TGTGCCAGCAGTTACCCCGGGAACACTGAAGCTTTCTTT
TRBV7-8,TRBJ1-2,-,-,CASSFFRAGNYGYTF,TGTGCCAGCAGCTTTTTCCGGGCGGGGAACTATGGCTACACCTTC
TRBV4-1,TRBJ2-3,-,-,CASSLLFRTTLTDTQYF,TGCGCCAGCAGCCTTCTCTTCCGGACTACCCTCACAGATACGCAGTATTTT
TRBV7-3,TRBJ2-2,-,-,CASSLTLGNTGELFF,TGTGCCAGCAGCTTAACTCTCGGGAACACCGGGGAGCTGTTTTTT
TRBV5-8,TRBJ2-3,-,TRBD1,CASSPGQGTDTQYF,TGTGCCAGCAGCCCGGGACAGGGCACAGATACGCAGTATTTT
TRBV5-6,TRBJ2-7,-,-,CASSFRDYEQYF,TGTGCCAGCAGCTTTAGGGACTACGAGCAGTACTTC
TRBV29-1,TRBJ1-2,once,TRBD1,CSVATGTGGWGYTF,TGCAGCGTTGCTACCGGGACAGGGGGTTGGGGCTACACCTTC
TRBV9,TRBJ2-1,-,-,CASSVGTDAYNEQFF,TGTGCCAGCAGCGTAGGGACTGACGCCTACAATGAGCAGTTCTTC
TRBV19,TRBJ1-4,-,-,CASSISAGRNEKLFF,TGTGCCAGTAGTATTTCCGCAGGGCGGAATGAAAAACTGTTTTTT
TRBV27,TRBJ1-2,-,-,CASSSAGTPAGYTF,TGTGCCAGCAGTTCCGCCGGGACCCCGGCCGGCTACACCTTC
TRBV25-1,TRBJ1-2,-,TRBD1,CASSGPGTDHGYTF,TGTGCCAGCAGTGGACCCGGGACAGATCATGGCTACACCTTC
TRBV5-1,TRBJ2-3,-,-,CASSLGGSTDTQYF,TGCGCCAGCAGCTTGGGGGGGAGCACAGATACGCAGTATTTT
TRBV5-6,TRBJ2-3,-,-,CASSLGRMTDTQYF,TGTGCCAGCAGCTTAGGACGGATGACAGATACGCAGTATTTT
TRBV5-8,TRBJ1-1,-,-,CASGPGGAGTEAFF,TGTGCCAGCGGACCGGGGGGGGCCGGGACTGAAGCTTTCTTT
TRBV19,TRBJ2-1,once,TRBD2,CASSKGAGPYSYNEQFF,TGTGCCAGTAGTAAAGGAGCGGGACCCTATTCCTACAATGAGCAGTTCTTC
TRBV4-2,TRBJ2-5,-,TRBD2,CASSRTGTSGTETQYF,TGTGCCAGCAGCCGAACGGGGACTAGCGGGACAGAGACCCAGTACTTC